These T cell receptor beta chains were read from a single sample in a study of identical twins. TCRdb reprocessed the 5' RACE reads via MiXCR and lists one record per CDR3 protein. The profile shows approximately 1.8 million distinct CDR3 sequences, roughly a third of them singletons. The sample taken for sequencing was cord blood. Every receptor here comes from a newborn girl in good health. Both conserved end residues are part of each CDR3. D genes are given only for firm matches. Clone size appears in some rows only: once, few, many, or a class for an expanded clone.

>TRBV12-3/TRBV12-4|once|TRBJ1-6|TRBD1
CAGSLGRDRGNSPLHF
TGTGCCGGCAGCCTGGGGCGGGACAGGGGTAATTCACCCCTCCACTTT
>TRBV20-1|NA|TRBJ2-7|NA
CSAREGSSTYEQYF
TGCAGTGCTAGAGAGGGGAGTTCGACTTACGAGCAGTACTTC
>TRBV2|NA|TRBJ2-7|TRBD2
CASGEGDYEQYF
TGTGCCAGCGGGGAGGGAGACTACGAGCAGTACTTC
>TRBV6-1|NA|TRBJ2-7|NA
CASRKTSGVSYNEQYF
TGTGCCAGCAGAAAAACTAGTGGTGTATCCTACAATGAGCAGTACTTC
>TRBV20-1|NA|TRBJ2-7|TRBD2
CSARPGLAGGEQYF
TGCAGTGCTAGACCGGGACTAGCGGGAGGAGAGCAGTACTTC
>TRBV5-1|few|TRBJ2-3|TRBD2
CASSLWPQLAGDTQYF
TGCGCCAGCAGCTTGTGGCCCCAACTAGCGGGAGATACGCAGTATTTT
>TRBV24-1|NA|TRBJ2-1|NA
CATTGPEVNEQFF
TGTGCCACCACGGGACCTGAGGTCAATGAGCAGTTCTTC
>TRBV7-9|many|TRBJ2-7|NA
CAQLTEEQYF
TGTGCTCAGCTTACCGAAGAGCAGTACTTC
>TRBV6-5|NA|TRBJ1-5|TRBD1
CATERQGFNQPQHF
TGTGCCACCGAGAGACAGGGGTTTAATCAGCCCCAGCATTTT
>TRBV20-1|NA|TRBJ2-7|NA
CSAKGDFYEQYF
TGCAGTGCTAAGGGGGACTTCTACGAGCAGTACTTC
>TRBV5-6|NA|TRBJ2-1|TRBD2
CSSRTAGGHNEQFF
TGTTCCAGCAGGACGGCGGGGGGGCACAATGAGCAGTTCTTC
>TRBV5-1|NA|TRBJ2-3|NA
CASSWDWTSTDTQYF
TGCGCCAGCAGCTGGGACTGGACAAGCACAGATACGCAGTATTTT
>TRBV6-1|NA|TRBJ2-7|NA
CASSPLRGNPYEQYF
TGTGCCAGCAGTCCCCTACGGGGGAACCCCTACGAGCAGTACTTC
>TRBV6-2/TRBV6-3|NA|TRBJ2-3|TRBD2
CASSRTHLAGYTDTQYF
TGTGCCAGCAGTCGAACCCACCTAGCGGGCTACACAGATACGCAGTATTTT
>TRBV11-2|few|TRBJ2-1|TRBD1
CASSGIRDREIGSYNEQFF
TGTGCCAGCAGCGGGATCCGGGACAGGGAAATCGGTTCCTACAATGAGCAGTTCTTC
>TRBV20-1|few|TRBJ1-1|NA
CSEARSNTEAFF
TGCAGTGAGGCCAGATCAAACACTGAAGCTTTCTTT
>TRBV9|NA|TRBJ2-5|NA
CASSVDGRTKGQYF
TGTGCCAGCAGCGTAGATGGCAGGACAAAAGGGCAGTACTTC